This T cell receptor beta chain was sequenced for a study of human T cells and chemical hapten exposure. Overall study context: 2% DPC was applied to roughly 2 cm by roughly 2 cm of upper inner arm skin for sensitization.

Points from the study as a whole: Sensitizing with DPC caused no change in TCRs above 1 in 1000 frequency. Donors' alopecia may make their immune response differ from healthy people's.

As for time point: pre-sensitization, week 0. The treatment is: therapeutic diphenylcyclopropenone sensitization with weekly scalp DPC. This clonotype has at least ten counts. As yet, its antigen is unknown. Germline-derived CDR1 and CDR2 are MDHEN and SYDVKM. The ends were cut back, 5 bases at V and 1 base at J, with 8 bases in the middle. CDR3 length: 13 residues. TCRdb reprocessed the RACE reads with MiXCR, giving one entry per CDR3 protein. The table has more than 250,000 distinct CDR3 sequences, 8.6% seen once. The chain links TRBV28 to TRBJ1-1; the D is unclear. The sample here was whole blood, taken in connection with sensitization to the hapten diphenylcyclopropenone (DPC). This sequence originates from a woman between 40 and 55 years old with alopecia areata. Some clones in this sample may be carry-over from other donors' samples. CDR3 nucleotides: TGTGCCAGCAGTCTTACAGAGAACACTGAAGCTTTCTTT. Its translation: CASSLTENTEAFF.